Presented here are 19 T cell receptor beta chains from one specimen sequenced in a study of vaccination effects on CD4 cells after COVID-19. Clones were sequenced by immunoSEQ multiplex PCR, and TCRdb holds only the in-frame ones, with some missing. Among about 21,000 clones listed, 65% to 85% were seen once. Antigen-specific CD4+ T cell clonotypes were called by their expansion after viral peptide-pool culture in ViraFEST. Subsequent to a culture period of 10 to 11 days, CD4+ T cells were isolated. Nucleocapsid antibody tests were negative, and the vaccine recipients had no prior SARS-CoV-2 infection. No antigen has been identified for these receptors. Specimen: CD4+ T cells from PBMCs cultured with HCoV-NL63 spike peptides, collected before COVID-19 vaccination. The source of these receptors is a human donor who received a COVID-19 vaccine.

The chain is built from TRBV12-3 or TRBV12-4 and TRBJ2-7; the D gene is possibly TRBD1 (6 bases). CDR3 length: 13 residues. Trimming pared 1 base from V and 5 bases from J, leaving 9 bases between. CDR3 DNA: TGTGCCAGCAGTTTAGACAGGGCACACGAGCAGTACTTC. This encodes CASSLDRAHEQYF.

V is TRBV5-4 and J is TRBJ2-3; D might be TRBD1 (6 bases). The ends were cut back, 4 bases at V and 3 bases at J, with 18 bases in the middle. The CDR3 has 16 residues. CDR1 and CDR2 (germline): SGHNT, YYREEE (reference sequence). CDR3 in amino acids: CASSPPRAQGTDTQYF. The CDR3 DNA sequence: TGTGCCAGCAGCCCACCCAGGGCCCAGGGGACAGATACGCAGTATTTT.

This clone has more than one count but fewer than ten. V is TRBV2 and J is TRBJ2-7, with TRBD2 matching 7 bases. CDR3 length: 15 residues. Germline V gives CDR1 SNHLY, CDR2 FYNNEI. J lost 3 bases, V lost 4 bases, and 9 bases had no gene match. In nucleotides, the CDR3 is TGTGCCAGCAGTGCGGAGCGGGGCCATGTCTACGAGCAGTACTTC. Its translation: CASSAERGHVYEQYF.

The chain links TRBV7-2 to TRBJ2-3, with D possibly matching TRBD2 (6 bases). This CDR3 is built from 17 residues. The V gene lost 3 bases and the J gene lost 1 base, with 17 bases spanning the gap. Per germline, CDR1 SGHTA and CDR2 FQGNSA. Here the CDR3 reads CASSFFPRASGTDTQYF. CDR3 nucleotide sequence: TGTGCCAGCAGCTTTTTCCCCCGAGCTAGCGGCACAGATACGCAGTATTTT.

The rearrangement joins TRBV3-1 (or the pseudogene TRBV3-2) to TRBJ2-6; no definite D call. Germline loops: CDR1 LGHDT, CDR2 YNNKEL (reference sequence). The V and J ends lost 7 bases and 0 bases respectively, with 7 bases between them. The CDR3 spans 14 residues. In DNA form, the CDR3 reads TGTGCCAGCACAAGTCCCTCTGGGGCCAACGTCCTGACTTTC. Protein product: CASTSPSGANVLTF.

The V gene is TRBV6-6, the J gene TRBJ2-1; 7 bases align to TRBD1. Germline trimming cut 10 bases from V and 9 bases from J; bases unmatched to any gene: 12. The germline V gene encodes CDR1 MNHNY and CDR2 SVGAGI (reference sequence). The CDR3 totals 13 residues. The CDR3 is CATNPHPGGEQFF. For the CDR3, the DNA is TGTGCCACCAACCCCCACCCAGGGGGTGAGCAGTTCTTC.

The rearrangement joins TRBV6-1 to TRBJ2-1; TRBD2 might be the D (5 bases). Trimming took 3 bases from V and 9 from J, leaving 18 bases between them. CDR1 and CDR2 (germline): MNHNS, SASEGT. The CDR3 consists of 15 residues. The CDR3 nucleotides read TGTGCCAGCAGTGAGGACTTTTTACCGACGGGTGAGCAGTTCTTC. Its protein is CASSEDFLPTGEQFF.

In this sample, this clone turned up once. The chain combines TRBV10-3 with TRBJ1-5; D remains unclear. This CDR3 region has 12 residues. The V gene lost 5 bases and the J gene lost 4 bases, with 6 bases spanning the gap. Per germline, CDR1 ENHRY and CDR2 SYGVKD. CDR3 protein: CAISSSNQPQHF. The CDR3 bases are TGTGCCATCAGTTCCAGTAATCAGCCCCAGCATTTT.

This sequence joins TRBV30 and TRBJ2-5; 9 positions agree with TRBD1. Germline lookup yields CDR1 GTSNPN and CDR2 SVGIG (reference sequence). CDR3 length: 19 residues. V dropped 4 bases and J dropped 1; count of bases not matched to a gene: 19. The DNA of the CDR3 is TGTGCCTGGACCGGGATAAGTTTGGCTAACAGGGGGCGCCAAGAGACCCAGTACTTC. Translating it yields CAWTGISLANRGRQETQYF. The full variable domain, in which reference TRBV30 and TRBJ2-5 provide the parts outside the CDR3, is SQTIHQWPATLVQPVGSPLSLECTVEGTSNPNLYWYRQAAGRGLQLLFYSVGIGQISSEVPQNLSASRPQDRQFILSSKKLLLSDSGFYLCAWTGISLANRGRQETQYFGPGTRLLVL.

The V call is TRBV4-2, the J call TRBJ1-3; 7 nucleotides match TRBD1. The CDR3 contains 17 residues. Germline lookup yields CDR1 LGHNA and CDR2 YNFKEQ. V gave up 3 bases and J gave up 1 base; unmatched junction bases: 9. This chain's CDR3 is CASSQTGPGASGNTIYF. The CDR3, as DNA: TGTGCCAGCAGCCAGACAGGGCCCGGGGCGTCTGGAAACACCATATATTTT.

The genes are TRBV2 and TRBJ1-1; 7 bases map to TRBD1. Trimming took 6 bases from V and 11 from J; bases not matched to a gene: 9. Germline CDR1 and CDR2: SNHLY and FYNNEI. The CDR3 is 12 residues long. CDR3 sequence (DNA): TGTGCCAGCAGCGTAGGCAGGGGGGGGGCTTTCTTT. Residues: CASSVGRGGAFF.

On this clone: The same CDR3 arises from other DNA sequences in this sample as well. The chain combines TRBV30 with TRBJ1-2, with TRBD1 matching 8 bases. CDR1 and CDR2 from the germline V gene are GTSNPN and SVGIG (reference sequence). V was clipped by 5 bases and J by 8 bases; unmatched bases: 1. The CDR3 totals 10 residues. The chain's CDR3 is CAWDRGGYTF. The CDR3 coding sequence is TGTGCCTGGGACAGGGGAGGCTACACCTTC.

CDR3 residues: CASSASNGARDTQYF. The CDR3 DNA is TGTGCCAGCAGCGCGTCCAACGGGGCGAGAGATACGCAGTATTTT. The J gene is TRBJ2-3, the V gene TRBV7-9; D is perhaps TRBD1 or TRBD2 (5 bases each). Trimming removed 5 bases from V and 5 bases from J, with 17 bases in between. The CDR3 is 15 residues long. Germline-derived CDR1 and CDR2 are SEHNR and FQNEAQ (reference sequence).

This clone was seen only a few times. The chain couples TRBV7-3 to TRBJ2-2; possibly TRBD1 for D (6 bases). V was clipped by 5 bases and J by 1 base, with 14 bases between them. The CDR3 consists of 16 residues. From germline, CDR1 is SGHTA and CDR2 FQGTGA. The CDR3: CASSRYLQGNTGELFF. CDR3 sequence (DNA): TGTGCCAGCAGCCGCTACCTACAGGGGAACACCGGGGAGCTGTTTTTT.

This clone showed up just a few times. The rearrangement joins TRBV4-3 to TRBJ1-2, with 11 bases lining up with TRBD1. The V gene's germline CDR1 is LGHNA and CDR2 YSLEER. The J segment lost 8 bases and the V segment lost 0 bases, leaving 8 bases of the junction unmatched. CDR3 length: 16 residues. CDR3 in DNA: TGCGCCAGCAGCCAAGAAAGGACAGGGGGCCTGGGGGGCTACACCTTC. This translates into CASSQERTGGLGGYTF.

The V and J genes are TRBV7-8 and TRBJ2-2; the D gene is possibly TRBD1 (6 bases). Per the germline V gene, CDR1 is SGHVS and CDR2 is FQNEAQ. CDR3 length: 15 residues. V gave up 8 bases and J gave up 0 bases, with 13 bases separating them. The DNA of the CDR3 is TGTGCCAGCGGCCGGACAGTCGCGAACACCGGGGAGCTGTTTTTT. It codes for CASGRTVANTGELFF.

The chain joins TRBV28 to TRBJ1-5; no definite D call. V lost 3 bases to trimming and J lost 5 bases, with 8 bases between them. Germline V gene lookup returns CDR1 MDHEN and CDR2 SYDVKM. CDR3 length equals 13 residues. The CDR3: CASSFVKDQPQHF. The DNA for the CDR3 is TGTGCCAGCAGTTTCGTCAAGGATCAGCCCCAGCATTTT.

The CDR3 nucleotides read TGTGCCAGCAGTGGCCCCCGGGACAGGGTAGCTAGCAATCAGCCCCAGCATTTT. This gives the protein CASSGPRDRVASNQPQHF. This chain joins TRBV6-1 and TRBJ1-5; 9 bases are shared with TRBD1. V was clipped by 4 bases and J by 0 bases; unmatched bases: 10. Germline V gives CDR1 MNHNS, CDR2 SASEGT. CDR3 size: 18 residues.

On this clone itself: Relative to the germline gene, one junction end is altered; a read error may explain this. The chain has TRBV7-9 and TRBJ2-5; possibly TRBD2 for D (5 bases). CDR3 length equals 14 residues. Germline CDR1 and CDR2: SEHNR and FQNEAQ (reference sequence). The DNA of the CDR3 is TGTGCCAGCAGCTTAGGAGGACTCCAAGATACCCAGTACTTC. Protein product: CASSLGGLQDTQYF.